This T cell receptor beta chain stems from a study of T cell changes during pregnancy in multiple sclerosis. Germline V gene data show CDR1 as LGHNA and CDR2 as YSLEER. This CDR3 contains 15 residues. With V trimmed by 0 bases and J by 8 bases, 7 bases remained unmatched. Using immunoSEQ multiplex PCR, the repertoire was profiled, and TCRdb retains in-frame clones only, with some absent. The sample holds some 38,000 clones, about 90% seen once. The chain uses TRBV4-3 and TRBJ2-1, with 7 bases lining up with TRBD2. The TCR comes from a female donor with multiple sclerosis, enrolled in a pregnancy study. The sample here was CD4+ T cells from peripheral blood mononuclear cells, taken in the second trimester of pregnancy. The CDR3: CASSQERELLHEQFF. Written as DNA, the CDR3 is TGCGCCAGCAGCCAAGAGCGGGAGTTGCTCCATGAGCAGTTCTTC.